These 27 T cell receptor beta chains came from one sample sequenced in a study of blood T cell repertoires in COVID-19. Data came from immunoSEQ multiplex PCR; TCRdb stores just in-frame clones and leaves some out. The table includes about 210,000 clones, more than 75% detected once. The sequenced material came from PBMCs or T cells enriched from blood (not recorded which). These receptor sequences come from a man under 40 with acute COVID-19.

This rearrangement joins TRBV29-1 to TRBJ2-3, with 8 bases matching TRBD1. The germline gives CDR1 SQVTM, CDR2 ANQGSEA. The CDR3 contains 15 residues. The V gene end was trimmed by 6 bases and the J gene end by 1 base; junction bases not matched to a gene: 9. The CDR3 nucleotides read TGCAGCGTGACGCCGGAGACAGGGGGCACAGATACGCAGTATTTT. Translated: CSVTPETGGTDTQYF.

This chain connects TRBV6-5 to TRBJ2-6; D is unresolved. Deletions cut 8 bases from V and 0 bases from J, with 8 bases between. CDR1 and CDR2 from the germline V gene are MNHEY and SVGAGI. CDR3 size: 14 residues. As DNA, the CDR3 is TGTGCCAGCTTAGCCATCTCTGGGGCCAACGTCCTGACTTTC. This gives the protein CASLAISGANVLTF.

The V call is TRBV7-7, the J call TRBJ2-3; 11 nucleotides align to TRBD2. Germline V gene sequence: CDR1 SSHAT, CDR2 FNYEAQ (reference sequence). The CDR3 covers 16 residues. The trim removed 5 bases at V and 2 bases at J, leaving 6 bases unmatched. The CDR3 DNA follows: TGTGCCAGCAGCCTCACTAGCGGGGGAAACACAGATACGCAGTATTTT. Encoded protein: CASSLTSGGNTDTQYF.

The chain employs TRBV7-3 and TRBJ1-2; 8 bases fit TRBD1. V lost 0 bases, J lost 7 bases, and 1 base stayed unmatched. Germline lookup yields CDR1 SGHTA and CDR2 FQGTGA. This CDR3 comprises 13 residues. The CDR3 DNA reads TGTGCCAGCAGCTTAACACAGGGGGGTGGCTACACCTTC. Translation gives CASSLTQGGGYTF.

The J gene is TRBJ1-1, the V gene TRBV4-2; D is unresolved. The V end was cut by 4 bases, the J end by 6 bases, with 18 bases between. The CDR3 covers 15 residues. Germline V CDR1 and CDR2: LGHNA, YNFKEQ. The CDR3 loop reads CASSPKPLGEPEAFF. The CDR3 nucleotides are TGTGCCAGCAGCCCAAAGCCTCTCGGGGAACCTGAAGCTTTCTTT.

V is TRBV10-3 and J is TRBJ2-2; D is uncertain. Germline V gene sequence: CDR1 ENHRY, CDR2 SYGVKD. Trimming pared 3 bases from V and 0 bases from J, leaving 11 bases between. The CDR3 totals 16 residues. The CDR3 DNA reads as TGTGCCATCAGTGACCCTACCAATTCGAACACCGGGGAGCTGTTTTTT. Its translation: CAISDPTNSNTGELFF.

The table lists this clone with a count of one. The chain is built from TRBV5-1 and TRBJ1-2, with 7 bases identical to TRBD1. This CDR3 has 20 amino acids. Germline values: CDR1 SGHRS, CDR2 YFSETQ. V shed 2 bases, J shed 2 bases, and the junction held 21 bases outside the gene matches. DNA for the CDR3: TGCGCCAGCAGCTTTCCTACTGGACAGGCGAACCGTGAAGAAAACTATGGCTACACCTTC. Translation: CASSFPTGQANREENYGYTF. The complete variable domain, with remaining parts taken from reference TRBV5-1 and TRBJ1-2, reads KAGVTQTPRYLIKTRGQQVTLSCSPISGHRSVSWYQQTPGQGLQFLFEYFSETQRNKGNFPGRFSGRQFSNSRSEMNVSTLELGDSALYLCASSFPTGQANREENYGYTFGSGTRLTVV.

V usage is TRBV3-1 (or the pseudogene TRBV3-2) and J usage is TRBJ2-2, with 9 positions matching TRBD2. Germline values: CDR1 LGHDT, CDR2 YNNKEL (reference sequence). The junction had 6 bases not matched to a gene; V was cut back by 3 bases and J by 1 base. This CDR3 spans 17 amino acids. DNA for the CDR3: TGTGCCAGCAGCCAGGTCCGACTAGCGGTGAACACCGGGGAGCTGTTTTTT. It codes for CASSQVRLAVNTGELFF.

This chain uses TRBV20-1 with TRBJ2-1; the D gene is possibly TRBD2 (6 bases). Trimming removed 3 bases at V and 4 bases at J, with 16 bases between. Germline lookup yields CDR1 DFQATT and CDR2 SNEGSKA (reference sequence). The CDR3 consists of 15 residues. In nucleotides, the CDR3 is TGCAGTGCTAGTAACTCAGGAGGGTCATACAATGAGCAGTTCTTC. Its protein is CSASNSGGSYNEQFF.

The V gene is TRBV5-4, the J gene TRBJ2-7, with 7 bases lining up with TRBD1. After removal of 3 bases from V and 2 bases from J, the junction contained 2 bases not matched to a gene. Germline CDR1 is SGHNT and CDR2 is YYREEE (reference sequence). CDR3 length: 13 amino acids. The CDR3 protein is CASSSGQPYEQYF. The CDR3 DNA is TGTGCCAGCAGCTCGGGACAGCCCTACGAGCAGTACTTC.

This clone was picked up one time. The chain combines TRBV6-5 with TRBJ1-4, with a weak D call TRBD1 (6 bases). The CDR3 loop spans 14 amino acids. Trimming removed 5 bases at V and 5 bases at J, with 12 bases between. The germline gives CDR1 MNHEY, CDR2 SVGAGI. The CDR3 spells CASSLDSFNEKLFF. The DNA of the CDR3 is TGTGCCAGCAGTCTGGACAGCTTCAATGAAAAACTGTTTTTT.

The chain is built from TRBV11-2 and TRBJ2-7; 10 bases align to TRBD1. The junction had 7 bases not matched to a gene; V was cut back by 0 bases and J by 5 bases. The CDR3 spans 16 residues. The germline CDR1 and CDR2 sequences are SGHAT and FQNNGV. The CDR3 sequence: CASSLDFGQGVHEQYF. In DNA form, the CDR3 reads TGTGCCAGCAGCTTAGATTTCGGACAGGGGGTCCACGAGCAGTACTTC.

The chain uses TRBV3-1 (or the pseudogene TRBV3-2) and TRBJ2-5; D gene uncertain. This CDR3 has 15 residues. The V end was cut by 0 bases, the J end by 6 bases, with 14 bases between. Germline-derived CDR1 and CDR2 are LGHDT and YNNKEL (reference sequence). CDR3 DNA: TGTGCCAGCAGCCAAGATCCCCGAGCGTCTAAGACCCAGTACTTC. Translated: CASSQDPRASKTQYF.

The chain links TRBV10-3 to TRBJ1-2; D gene uncertain. Germline V gives CDR1 ENHRY, CDR2 SYGVKD. The CDR3 is 15 residues long. Trimming removed 0 bases at V and 2 bases at J, with 10 bases between. The CDR3 here is CAISESPRGNYGYTF. As DNA, the CDR3 is TGTGCCATCAGTGAGTCGCCACGGGGAAACTATGGCTACACCTTC.

The chain couples TRBV27 to TRBJ1-2, with 8 bases aligning to TRBD1. Germline V gives CDR1 MNHEY, CDR2 SMNVEV (reference sequence). CDR3 size: 13 residues. J lost 8 bases, V lost 6 bases, and 8 bases had no gene match. The CDR3 coding sequence is TGTGCCAGCAGCGGACAGGGTCCAGGGGGCTACACCTTC. Translating it yields CASSGQGPGGYTF.

This rearrangement joins TRBV29-1 to TRBJ1-1, with D tentatively TRBD1 (6 bases). CDR1 SQVTM and CDR2 ANQGSEA come from the germline V gene. The ends were cut back, 7 bases at V and 4 bases at J, with 13 bases in the middle. The CDR3 covers 12 residues. The CDR3 protein is CSGTGTPTEAFF. The CDR3 DNA reads TGCAGCGGAACCGGGACACCCACTGAAGCTTTCTTT.

The rearrangement links TRBV7-3 to TRBJ1-1; no definite D call. The germline V and J ends were trimmed by 8 bases and 4 bases, with 14 bases remaining between them. The CDR3 length is 13 residues. The germline CDR1 and CDR2 sequences are SGHTA and FQGTGA. CDR3 loop: CASPEVYATEAFF. The CDR3 DNA is TGTGCCAGCCCTGAGGTGTACGCCACTGAAGCTTTCTTT.

The V call is TRBV9, the J call TRBJ1-3, with TRBD1 identical over 10 bases. The CDR3 extends over 15 amino acids. Trimming cost V 4 bases and J 2 bases; bases outside gene matches: 3. CDR1 SGDLS and CDR2 YYNGEE come from the germline V gene. CDR3 loop: CASSPGTGAGNTIYF. The CDR3 DNA is TGTGCCAGCAGCCCCGGGACAGGGGCTGGAAACACCATATATTTT.

This clone was observed once. CDR3 coding DNA: TGCGCCAGCAGCTTTGGGACAGGGGGCGCGGAGACCCAGTACTTC. It yields the protein CASSFGTGGAETQYF. The gene calls are TRBV5-1 and TRBJ2-5; 12 bases align to TRBD1. This CDR3 is built from 15 residues. From germline, CDR1 is SGHRS and CDR2 YFSETQ. J lost 5 bases, V lost 2 bases, and 4 bases had no gene match.

This clone was seen a handful of times. The chain employs TRBV9 and TRBJ2-2, with 10 bases that match TRBD1. V was clipped by 7 bases and J by 9 bases; unmatched bases: 9. The germline V gene has CDR1 SGDLS and CDR2 YYNGEE. The CDR3 consists of 14 residues. The CDR3 region has the DNA TGTGCCAGCCGGTCTGGGACAGGGGACCGGGAGCTGTTTTTT. Its protein is CASRSGTGDRELFF.

The V gene is TRBV7-9, the J gene TRBJ2-7; 7 positions agree with TRBD1. Germline V gene lookup returns CDR1 SEHNR and CDR2 FQNEAQ (reference sequence). The CDR3 extends over 14 amino acids. V dropped 5 bases and J dropped 2; count of bases not matched to a gene: 6. The CDR3 DNA sequence: TGTGCCAGCAGCCTGACAGGGCAACCCTACGAGCAGTACTTC. Amino acids: CASSLTGQPYEQYF.

The rearrangement uses TRBV18 and TRBJ1-4; the D is unclear. Germline V gene data show CDR1 as KGHSH and CDR2 as LQKENI. The CDR3 runs 12 residues. The V and J ends lost 6 bases and 7 bases respectively, with 9 bases between them. The CDR3: CASSAGSEKLFF. The CDR3 region has the DNA TGTGCCAGCTCCGCGGGTAGTGAAAAACTGTTTTTT.

The chain joins TRBV2 to TRBJ2-7; 11 positions match TRBD1. CDR3 length: 13 amino acids. J was trimmed by 2 bases and V by 8 bases; bases with no gene match: 2. The germline gives CDR1 SNHLY, CDR2 FYNNEI. The CDR3 nucleotides read TGTGCCAGCGGGACAGGGGGACCCTACGAGCAGTACTTC. This sequence encodes CASGTGGPYEQYF.

This chain links TRBV24-1 with TRBJ2-1; 8 bases are a match to TRBD1. The CDR3 spans 16 residues. Germline V gives CDR1 KGHDR, CDR2 SFDVKD. After removal of 2 bases from V and 4 bases from J, the junction contained 6 bases not matched to a gene. The CDR3 protein is CATSDSRDRLYNEQFF. The CDR3 coding sequence is TGTGCCACCAGTGATTCTAGGGACAGGCTTTACAATGAGCAGTTCTTC.

This clone was seen only a few times. The chain combines TRBV5-1 with TRBJ2-1; D is possibly TRBD2 (6 bases). With 4 bases removed from V and 1 base from J, the gap between germline ends came to 15 bases. This CDR3 contains 16 residues. Germline V gene sequence: CDR1 SGHRS, CDR2 YFSETQ. The CDR3, as DNA: TGCGCCAGCAGCGCCGTGGAGACTAGTTCCTACAATGAGCAGTTCTTC. Its translation is CASSAVETSSYNEQFF.

J is TRBJ2-5 and V is TRBV7-2; possibly TRBD1 for D (6 bases). CDR3 length equals 14 residues. CDR1 is SGHTA and CDR2 is FQGNSA in the germline V gene. The V gene lost 1 base and the J gene lost 4 bases, with 10 bases spanning the gap. In DNA form, the CDR3 reads TGTGCCAGCAGCTTAGGCAGGGGTGGAGAGACCCAGTACTTC. This sequence encodes CASSLGRGGETQYF.

This chain connects TRBV6-1 to TRBJ1-1; D not certain. V was pared by 2 bases and J by 8 bases, with 12 bases between. This CDR3 spans 13 amino acids. From germline, CDR1 is MNHNS and CDR2 SASEGT. The CDR3 sequence: CASSESARPEAFF. CDR3 coding DNA: TGTGCCAGCAGTGAATCAGCCAGGCCGGAAGCTTTCTTT.